This is a list of T cell receptor beta chains from one sample in a study of beta chain features in type 1 diabetes. Measured with immunoSEQ multiplex PCR; TCRdb has only the in-frame clones, and not every one. Among about 370,000 clones listed, over 8.5% were seen once. The sample consisted of central memory CD4+ T cells from blood. The receptor source for this set is a man aged 25 to 45 with type 1 diabetes. CDR3s include the opening cysteine and the closing phenylalanine or tryptophan. A D gene is named only where the DNA matches it firmly. Some rows have no size entry. The others give once, few or many, or a class for an expanded clone.

v_call	j_call	clone_size	d_call	cdr3_aa	cdr3_nt
TRBV9	TRBJ1-6	.	.	CASSGGGQGNSPLHF	TGTGCCAGCAGCGGAGGGGGGCAGGGGAATTCACCCCTCCACTTT
TRBV5-1	TRBJ2-2	few	TRBD1	CASSFRRTGVTGELFF	TGCGCCAGCAGCTTTCGTAGGACAGGGGTCACCGGGGAGCTGTTTTTT
TRBV7-2	TRBJ1-2	.	TRBD1	CASSLAGQGYGYTF	TGTGCCAGCAGCCTAGCAGGACAGGGCTATGGCTACACCTTC
TRBV5-1	TRBJ2-5	few	TRBD1	CASSSGQPQETQYF	TGCGCCAGCAGCTCGGGACAGCCCCAAGAGACCCAGTACTTC
TRBV11-2	TRBJ2-1	.	.	CASSFPASEQFF	TGTGCCAGCAGCTTTCCAGCCTCTGAGCAGTTCTTC
TRBV5-4	TRBJ2-2	few	.	CASSGKVGQKNTGELFF	TGCGCCAGCAGTGGGAAGGTAGGACAGAAGAACACCGGGGAGCTGTTTTTT
TRBV19	TRBJ2-3	few	.	CASGKGRTSTDTQYF	TGTGCCAGTGGGAAGGGCAGAACTAGCACAGATACGCAGTATTTT
TRBV7-8	TRBJ2-7	few	.	CASSLGQVTSEQYF	TGTGCCAGCAGCTTAGGACAGGTTACGTCCGAGCAGTACTTC
TRBV27	TRBJ2-3	few	TRBD1	CASSPWGDRRTDTQYF	TGTGCCAGCAGTCCCTGGGGGGACAGGCGTACAGATACGCAGTATTTT
TRBV9	TRBJ2-1	few	.	CASSVAPGSQGHEQFF	TGTGCCAGCAGCGTAGCCCCCGGGAGCCAAGGCCATGAGCAGTTCTTC
TRBV7-9	TRBJ1-1	.	.	CASSFNPQNTEAFF	TGTGCCAGCAGCTTTAACCCCCAGAACACTGAAGCTTTCTTT
TRBV7-2	TRBJ1-2	.	.	CASTQGGVDYGYTF	TGTGCCAGCACCCAAGGGGGGGTAGACTATGGCTACACCTTC
TRBV18	TRBJ2-1	.	TRBD1	CASSPETGKDNEQFF	TGTGCCAGCTCACCTGAGACAGGGAAGGACAATGAGCAGTTCTTC
TRBV9	TRBJ2-3	few	TRBD2	CASSVGTGGPDTQYF	TGTGCCAGCAGCGTAGGGACGGGAGGGCCAGATACGCAGTATTTT
TRBV19	TRBJ2-1	few	.	CASSPMGHYNEQFF	TGTGCCAGTAGCCCGATGGGGCACTACAATGAGCAGTTCTTC
TRBV5-1	TRBJ2-7	.	.	CASSAGKSYEQYF	TGCGCCAGCAGCGCGGGTAAGTCCTACGAGCAGTACTTC
TRBV7-9	TRBJ2-2	few	.	CASSLFENTGELFF	TGTGCCAGCAGCTTGTTTGAGAACACCGGGGAGCTGTTTTTT
TRBV6-5	TRBJ2-3	.	TRBD1	CAIKGTETDTQYF	TGTGCCATCAAGGGGACAGAAACAGATACGCAGTATTTT
TRBV7-9	TRBJ1-2	few	.	CASSLAGEDGYTF	TGTGCCAGCAGCTTAGCAGGGGAAGATGGCTACACCTTC
TRBV7-8	TRBJ1-5	many	.	CASSPKYSGARGPQHF	TGTGCCAGCAGCCCAAAGTACAGTGGTGCTAGGGGGCCCCAGCATTTT
TRBV27	TRBJ2-1	.	TRBD2	CASSTQREGQYEQFF	TGTGCCAGCAGTACTCAGCGGGAGGGCCAGTATGAGCAGTTCTTC
TRBV10-3	TRBJ1-5	.	.	CAISERLAGQPQHF	TGTGCCATCAGTGAAAGGTTAGCTGGTCAGCCCCAGCATTTT
TRBV28	TRBJ2-6	many	TRBD1	CASNDRGDGANVLTF	TGTGCCAGCAATGACAGGGGGGACGGGGCCAACGTCCTGACTTTC
TRBV20-1	TRBJ2-7	.	TRBD1	CSAGDSYEQYF	TGCAGTGCTGGGGACAGTTACGAGCAGTACTTC
TRBV30	TRBJ2-7	.	.	CAFSPGRTTPNYEQYF	TGTGCCTTCAGCCCCGGACGGACCACACCCAACTACGAGCAGTACTTC
TRBV5-1	TRBJ2-2	.	.	CASSLRGDTGELFF	TGCGCCAGCAGCCTCCGAGGGGACACCGGGGAGCTGTTTTTT
TRBV9	TRBJ1-5	few	.	CASSVGQGLTGNQPQHF	TGTGCCAGCAGCGTAGGTCAGGGCCTGACGGGCAATCAGCCCCAGCATTTT
TRBV19	TRBJ2-2	.	.	CASSRRGGELFF	TGTGCCAGTAGTAGGAGGGGCGGGGAGCTGTTTTTT
TRBV4-2	TRBJ2-2	many	TRBD2	CASSQALRTSGYTGELFF	TGTGCCAGCAGCCAAGCCCTCCGGACTAGCGGGTACACCGGGGAGCTGTTTTTT
TRBV21-1	TRBJ2-1	many	.	CASSTLRLANEQFF	TGTGCCAGCAGCACCTTAAGACTAGCCAATGAGCAGTTCTTC
TRBV2	TRBJ1-1	few	.	CASSEDRRTEAFF	TGTGCCAGCAGTGAAGACAGGAGGACTGAAGCTTTCTTT
TRBV29-1	TRBJ2-1	.	.	CSVVYLRFDNEQFF	TGCAGCGTGGTATACCTCCGGTTTGACAATGAGCAGTTCTTC
TRBV28	TRBJ2-7	many	TRBD1	CASSSGQGQFYEQYF	TGTGCCAGCAGCTCGGGACAGGGGCAATTCTACGAGCAGTACTTC
TRBV6-6	TRBJ1-5	few	.	CASSYSGDGLRAQHF	TGTGCCAGCAGTTACTCGGGGGATGGCTTGAGGGCCCAGCATTTT
TRBV5-5	TRBJ2-4	.	.	CASSSQPQAKNIQYF	TGTGCCAGCAGCTCACAACCCCAGGCCAAAAACATTCAGTACTTC
TRBV29-1	TRBJ1-2	.	.	CSVEGLGGRDYGYTF	TGCAGCGTTGAAGGTCTAGGGGGGCGCGACTATGGCTACACCTTC
TRBV7-2	TRBJ2-3	few	TRBD1	CASSSPGPGTGPDTQYF	TGTGCCAGCAGCTCACCCGGACCCGGGACAGGGCCAGATACGCAGTATTTT
TRBV6-6	TRBJ2-7	.	TRBD2	CASRSLAVSSYEQYF	TGTGCCAGCAGATCACTAGCGGTTAGCTCCTACGAGCAGTACTTC
TRBV7-2	TRBJ2-2	few	.	CASSSPAGTSPNDAGELFF	TGTGCCAGCAGTTCACCTGCCGGGACATCTCCGAATGACGCCGGGGAGCTGTTTTTT
TRBV21-1	TRBJ1-1	.	.	CASSKVAQGAGGNTEAFF	.
TRBV7-3	TRBJ2-3	few	TRBD2	CASSPTSIMTDTQYF	TGTGCCAGCAGCCCGACTAGCATTATGACAGATACGCAGTATTTT
TRBV4-2	TRBJ2-3	many	.	CASSQEDRRGTDTQYF	TGTGCCAGCAGCCAAGAGGACAGGAGGGGCACAGATACGCAGTATTTT
TRBV6-1	TRBJ2-1	few	.	CASSDPGIILFF	TGTGCCAGCTCAGATCCAGGGATTATACTGTTCTTC
TRBV7-3	TRBJ2-5	.	TRBD2	CASSPGQTSGSQTQYF	TGTGCCAGCAGCCCTGGGCAAACTAGCGGGAGCCAGACCCAGTACTTC
TRBV11-2	TRBJ2-4	few	.	CASSFGPLAKNIQYF	TGTGCCAGCAGCTTCGGACCGCTAGCCAAAAACATTCAGTACTTC
TRBV4-3	TRBJ2-5	many	TRBD2	CASSQGRAGAGETQYF	TGCGCCAGCAGCCAAGGGCGGGCGGGAGCCGGGGAGACCCAGTACTTC
TRBV4-1	TRBJ2-1	.	.	CASSHPWTNRFF	TGCGCCAGCAGCCATCCATGGACTAACCGCTTCTTC
TRBV5-8	TRBJ2-5	.	TRBD2	CASSQGLAGGKETQYF	TGTGCCAGCAGCCAGGGACTAGCGGGAGGTAAAGAGACCCAGTACTTC
TRBV7-2	TRBJ2-2	many	.	CASSWRGTGELFF	TGTGCCAGCAGCTGGCGGGGAACCGGGGAGCTGTTTTTT
TRBV11-1	TRBJ2-7	few	TRBD2	CASSLEPGLADHAYEQYF	TGTGCCAGCAGCTTAGAACCGGGACTAGCGGACCACGCCTACGAGCAGTACTTC
TRBV10-3	TRBJ2-1	few	TRBD1	CAIRPGQEYNEQFF	TGTGCCATCAGGCCGGGACAGGAATACAATGAGCAGTTCTTC
TRBV4-1	TRBJ2-3	.	.	CASGTGGEVSTDTQYF	TGTGCCAGCGGGACGGGGGGCGAAGTGAGCACAGATACGCAGTATTTT
TRBV28	TRBJ1-2	.	.	CASSPPAEGYTF	TGTGCCAGCAGTCCCCCGGCGGAAGGCTACACCTTC
TRBV4-1	TRBJ1-2	.	TRBD1	CASSRDRGANYGYTF	TGTGCCAGCAGCCGCGACAGGGGAGCTAACTATGGCTACACCTTC
TRBV6-5	TRBJ1-1	few	.	CASQGRYRNTEAFF	TGTGCCAGCCAGGGTCGCTACAGGAACACTGAAGCTTTCTTT
TRBV7-9	TRBJ1-1	many	.	CASSLGTRNTEAFF	TGTGCCAGCAGCTTAGGGACACGGAACACTGAAGCTTTCTTT